This record covers a single TCR beta chain. Its antigen is not known. The CDR3 is made up of 15 amino acids. V lost 6 bases to trimming and J lost 6 bases, with 18 bases between them. The germline V gene encodes CDR1 MNHNS and CDR2 SASEGT. TCRdb passed the 5' RACE reads through MiXCR, listing each CDR3 protein once. The data hold about 460,000 distinct CDR3 sequences, with 12% to 15% observed a single time. This record comes from a study of identical twins. Study-wide results and caveats: Models came in too low on out-of-frame TCR alpha sharing in monozygotic twins.

This same sample was also part of a study on yellow fever vaccine responses in identical twins.

The chain uses TRBV6-1 and TRBJ2-1; D is perhaps TRBD1 (5 bases). The receptor's source is a woman aged 18-30 years in good health. The specimen was CD4+ T cells sorted from blood. CDR3 in amino acids: CASRSLKGFGNEQFF. CDR3 in DNA: TGTGCCAGCAGAAGCCTTAAGGGGTTTGGCAATGAGCAGTTCTTC.